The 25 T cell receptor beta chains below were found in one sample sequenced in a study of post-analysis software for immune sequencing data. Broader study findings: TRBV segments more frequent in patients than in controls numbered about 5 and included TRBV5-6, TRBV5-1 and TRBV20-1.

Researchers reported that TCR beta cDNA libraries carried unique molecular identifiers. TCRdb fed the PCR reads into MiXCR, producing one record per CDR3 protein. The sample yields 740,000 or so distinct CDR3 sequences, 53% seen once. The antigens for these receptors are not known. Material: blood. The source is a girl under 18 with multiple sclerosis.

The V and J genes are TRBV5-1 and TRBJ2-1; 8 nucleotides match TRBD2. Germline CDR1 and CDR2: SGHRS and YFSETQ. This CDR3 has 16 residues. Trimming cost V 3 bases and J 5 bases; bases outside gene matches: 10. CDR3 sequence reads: CASSSGTSIRHNEQFF. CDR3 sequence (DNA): TGCGCCAGCAGCTCCGGGACTAGTATACGCCACAATGAGCAGTTCTTC.

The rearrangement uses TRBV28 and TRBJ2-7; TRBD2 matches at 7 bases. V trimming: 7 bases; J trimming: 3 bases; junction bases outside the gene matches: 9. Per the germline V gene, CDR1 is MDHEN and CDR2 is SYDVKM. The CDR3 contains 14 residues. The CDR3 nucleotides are TGTGCCAGCACCGAAAGGGCTAGCGGCTACGAGCAGTACTTC. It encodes CASTERASGYEQYF. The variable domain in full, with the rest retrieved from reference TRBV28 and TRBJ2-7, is DVKVTQSSRYLVKRTGEKVFLECVQDMDHENMFWYRQDPGLGLRLIYFSYDVKMKEKGDIPEGYSVSREKKERFSLILESASTNQTSMYLCASTERASGYEQYFGPGTRLTVT.

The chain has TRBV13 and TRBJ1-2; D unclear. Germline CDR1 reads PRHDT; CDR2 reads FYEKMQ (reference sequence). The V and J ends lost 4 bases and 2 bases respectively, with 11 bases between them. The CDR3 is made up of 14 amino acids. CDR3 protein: CASSSTSGNYGYTF. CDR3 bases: TGTGCCAGCAGCTCAACGTCGGGGAACTATGGCTACACCTTC.

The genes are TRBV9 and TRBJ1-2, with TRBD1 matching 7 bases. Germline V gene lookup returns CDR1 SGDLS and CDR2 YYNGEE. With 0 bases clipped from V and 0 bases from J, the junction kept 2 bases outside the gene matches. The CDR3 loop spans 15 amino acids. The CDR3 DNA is TGTGCCAGCAGCGTAGGGGGGACAGCTAACTATGGCTACACCTTC. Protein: CASSVGGTANYGYTF.

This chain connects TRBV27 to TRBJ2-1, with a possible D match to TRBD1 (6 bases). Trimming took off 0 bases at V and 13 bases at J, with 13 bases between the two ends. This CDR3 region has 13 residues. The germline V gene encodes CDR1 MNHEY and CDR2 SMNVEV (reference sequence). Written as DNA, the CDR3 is TGTGCCAGCAGTTTATCTGATAGGACAGACCAGTTCTTC. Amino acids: CASSLSDRTDQFF.

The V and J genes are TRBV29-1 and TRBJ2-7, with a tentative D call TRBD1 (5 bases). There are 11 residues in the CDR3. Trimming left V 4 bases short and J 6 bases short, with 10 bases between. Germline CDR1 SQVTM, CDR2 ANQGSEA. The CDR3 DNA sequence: TGCAGCGTTGTGACAGTAACCGAGCAGTACTTC. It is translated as CSVVTVTEQYF.

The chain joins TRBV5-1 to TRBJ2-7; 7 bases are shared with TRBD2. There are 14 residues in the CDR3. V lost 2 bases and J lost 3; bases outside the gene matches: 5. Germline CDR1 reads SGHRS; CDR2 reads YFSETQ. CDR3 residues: CASSFGGSHYEQYF. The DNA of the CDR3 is TGCGCCAGCAGCTTCGGGGGGTCCCACTACGAGCAGTACTTC.

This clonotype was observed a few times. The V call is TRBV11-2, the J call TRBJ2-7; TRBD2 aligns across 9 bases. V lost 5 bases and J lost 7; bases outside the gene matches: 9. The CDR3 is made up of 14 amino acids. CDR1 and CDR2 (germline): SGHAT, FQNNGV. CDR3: CASSRIAGDLEQYF. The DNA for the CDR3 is TGTGCCAGCAGCCGTATAGCGGGAGATCTTGAGCAGTACTTC. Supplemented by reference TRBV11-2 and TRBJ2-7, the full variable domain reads EAGVAQSPRYKIIEKRQSVAFWCNPISGHATLYWYQQILGQGPKLLIQFQNNGVVDDSQLPKDRFSAERLKGVDSTLKIQPAKLEDSAVYLCASSRIAGDLEQYFGPGTRLTVT.

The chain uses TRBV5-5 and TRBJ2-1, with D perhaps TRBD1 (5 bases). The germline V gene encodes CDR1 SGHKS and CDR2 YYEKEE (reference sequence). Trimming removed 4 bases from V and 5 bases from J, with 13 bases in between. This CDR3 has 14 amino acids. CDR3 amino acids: CASSGDQGNNEQFF. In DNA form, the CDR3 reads TGTGCCAGCAGCGGGGATCAGGGCAACAATGAGCAGTTCTTC.

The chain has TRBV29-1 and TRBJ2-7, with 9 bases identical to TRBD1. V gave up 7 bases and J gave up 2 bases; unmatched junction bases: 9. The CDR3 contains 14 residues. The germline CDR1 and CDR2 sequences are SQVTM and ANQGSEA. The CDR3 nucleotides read TGCAGCGCGGCGAGGGGACAGGGCCCCTACGAGCAGTACTTC. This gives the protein CSAARGQGPYEQYF.

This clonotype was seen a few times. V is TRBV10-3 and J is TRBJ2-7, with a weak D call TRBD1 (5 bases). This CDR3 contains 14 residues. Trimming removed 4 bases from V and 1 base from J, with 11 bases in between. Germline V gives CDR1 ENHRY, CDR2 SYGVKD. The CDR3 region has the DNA TGTGCCATCAGTGCCAGGACATCATCCTACGAGCAGTACTTC. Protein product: CAISARTSSYEQYF.

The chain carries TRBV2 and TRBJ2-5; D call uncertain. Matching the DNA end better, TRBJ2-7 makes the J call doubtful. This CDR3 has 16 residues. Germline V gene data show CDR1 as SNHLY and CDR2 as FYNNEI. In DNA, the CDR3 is TGTGCCAGCAGTGATCGTCTCGACTGGACGAGCGACGAGCAGTACTTC. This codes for CASSDRLDWTSDEQYF.

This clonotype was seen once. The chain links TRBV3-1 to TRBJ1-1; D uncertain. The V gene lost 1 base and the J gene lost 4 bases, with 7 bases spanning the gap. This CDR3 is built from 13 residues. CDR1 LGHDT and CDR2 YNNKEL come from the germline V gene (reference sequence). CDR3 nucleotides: TGTGCCAGCAGCCAAGTGTATGGCACTGAAGCTTTCTTT. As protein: CASSQVYGTEAFF.

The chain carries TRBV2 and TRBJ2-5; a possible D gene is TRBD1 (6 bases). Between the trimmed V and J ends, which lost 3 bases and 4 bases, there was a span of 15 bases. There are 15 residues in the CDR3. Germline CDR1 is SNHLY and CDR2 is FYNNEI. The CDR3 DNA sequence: TGTGCCAGCAGTGAGTCAGGGGCGCTCGGAGAGACCCAGTACTTC. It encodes CASSESGALGETQYF.

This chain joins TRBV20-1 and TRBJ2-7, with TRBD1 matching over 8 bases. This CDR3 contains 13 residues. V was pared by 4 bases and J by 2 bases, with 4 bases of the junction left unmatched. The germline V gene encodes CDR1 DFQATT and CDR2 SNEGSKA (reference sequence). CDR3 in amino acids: CSAKWTGTYEQYF. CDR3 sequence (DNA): TGCAGTGCTAAATGGACAGGGACCTACGAGCAGTACTTC.

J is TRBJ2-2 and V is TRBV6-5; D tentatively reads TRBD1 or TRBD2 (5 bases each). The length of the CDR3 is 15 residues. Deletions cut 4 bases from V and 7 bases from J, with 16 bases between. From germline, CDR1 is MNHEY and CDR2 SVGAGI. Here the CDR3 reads CASSSGTVDNGELFF. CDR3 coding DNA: TGTGCCAGCAGTTCCGGGACGGTTGACAACGGGGAGCTGTTTTTT.

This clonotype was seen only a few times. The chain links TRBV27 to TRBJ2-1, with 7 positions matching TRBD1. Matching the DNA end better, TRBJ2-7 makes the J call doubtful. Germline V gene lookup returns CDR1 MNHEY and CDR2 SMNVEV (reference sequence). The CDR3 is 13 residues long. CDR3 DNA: TGTGCCAGCAGTTTGACAGGGCGCAACGAGCAGTACTTC. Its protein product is CASSLTGRNEQYF.

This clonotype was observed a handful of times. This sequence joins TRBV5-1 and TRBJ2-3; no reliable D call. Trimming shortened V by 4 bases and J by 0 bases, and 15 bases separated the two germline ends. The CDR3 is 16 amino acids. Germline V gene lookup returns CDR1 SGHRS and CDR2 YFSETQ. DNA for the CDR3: TGCGCCAGCAGCCCCCCGGTTGAACCAAGCACAGATACGCAGTATTTT. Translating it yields CASSPPVEPSTDTQYF.

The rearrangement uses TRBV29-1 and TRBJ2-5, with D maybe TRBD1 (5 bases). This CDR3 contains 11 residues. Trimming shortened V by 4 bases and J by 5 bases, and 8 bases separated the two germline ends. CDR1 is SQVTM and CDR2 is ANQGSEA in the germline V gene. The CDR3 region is CSVAGWETQYF. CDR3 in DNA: TGCAGCGTTGCAGGGTGGGAGACCCAGTACTTC.

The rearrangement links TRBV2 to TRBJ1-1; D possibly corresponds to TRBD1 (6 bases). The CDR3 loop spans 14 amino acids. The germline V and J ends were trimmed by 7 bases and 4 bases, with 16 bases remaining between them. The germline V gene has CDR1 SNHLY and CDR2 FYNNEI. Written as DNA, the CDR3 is TGTGCCAGCACCGTACAGGGTTGGAGCACTGAAGCTTTCTTT. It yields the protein CASTVQGWSTEAFF.

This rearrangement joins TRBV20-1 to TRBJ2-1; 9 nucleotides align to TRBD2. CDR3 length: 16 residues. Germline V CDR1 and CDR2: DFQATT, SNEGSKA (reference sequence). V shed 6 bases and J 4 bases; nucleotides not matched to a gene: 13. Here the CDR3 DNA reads TGCAGTGCGGGTGCGGGGGGGCCAACCAAATACAATGAGCAGTTCTTC. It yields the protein CSAGAGGPTKYNEQFF.

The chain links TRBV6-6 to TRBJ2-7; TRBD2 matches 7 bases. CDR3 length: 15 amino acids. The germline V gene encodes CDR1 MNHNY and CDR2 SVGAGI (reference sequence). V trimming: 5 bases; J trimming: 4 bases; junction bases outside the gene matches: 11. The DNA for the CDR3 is TGTGCCAGCAGTCTGCTGGGCGGGAGAGGGTACGAGCAGTACTTC. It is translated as CASSLLGGRGYEQYF.

CDR3 DNA: TGTGCTAGTGGTTTGGTGAGGGTTGGTGGCTACACCTTC. As protein: CASGLVRVGGYTF. V is TRBV12-5 and J is TRBJ1-2, with D unclear. This CDR3 has 13 residues. V was cut by 0 bases and J by 7 bases, with 9 bases left in between. CDR1 is LGHNT, CDR2 FRNRAP, per germline. The full variable domain, in which reference TRBV12-5 and TRBJ1-2 provide the parts outside the CDR3, is DARVTQTPRHKVTEMGQEVTMRCQPILGHNTVFWYRQTMMQGLELLAYFRNRAPLDDSGMPKDRFSAEMPDATLATLKIQPSEPRDSAVYFCASGLVRVGGYTFGSGTRLTVV.

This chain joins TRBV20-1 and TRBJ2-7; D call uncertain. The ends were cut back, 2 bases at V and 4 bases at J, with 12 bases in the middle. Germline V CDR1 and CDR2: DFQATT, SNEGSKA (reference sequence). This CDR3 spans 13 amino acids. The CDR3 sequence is CSARLENLYEQYF. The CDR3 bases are TGCAGTGCTAGATTAGAAAATCTTTACGAGCAGTACTTC.

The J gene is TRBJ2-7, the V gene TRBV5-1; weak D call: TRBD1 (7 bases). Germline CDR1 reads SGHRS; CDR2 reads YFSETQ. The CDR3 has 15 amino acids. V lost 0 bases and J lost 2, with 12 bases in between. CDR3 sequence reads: CASSLDSRGAYEQYF. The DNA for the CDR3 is TGCGCCAGCAGCTTGGATTCCAGGGGGGCCTACGAGCAGTACTTC.